This T cell receptor (beta chain) was sequenced during a study of blood T cell repertoires in COVID-19 (dated by TCRdb to 2018 to 2021). In the study overall: Collaborator samples came from the United States, Italy and Spain and covered acute and convalescent phases of COVID-19. The samples were drawn from the first 160 participants of the ongoing ImmuneRACE study and from 950 to 1,500 subjects provided by 6 global collaborators. HLA class I and class II types, where available, came from metadata supplied by the sample provider rather than from assay-based typing. Sample metadata almost always included a de-identified subject ID, COVID-19 status, age in years and sex. The material from the prospective study consisted of cDNA or gDNA derived from T cells, B-cell-depleted T cells, or PBMCs. Subjects who had been exposed to COVID-19, were actively infected with it, or had recovered from it provided the deeply sampled blood TCRbeta repertoires that made up the dataset. A freely available public database, intended as a resource for researchers studying the immune response to SARS-CoV-2, is where the repertoires were released. Here is what the overall study found, with its caveats: Clinical and demographic metadata were provided uncurated, with the amount varying by source and participant.

Worth noting for this clone: Its antigen specificity is not known. One base away there is no much larger clone; base qualities are not given.

TCRbeta CDR3 regions were amplified from genomic DNA by means of the immunoSEQ Assay, a bias-controlled multiplex PCR. Regarding the original processing steps: The number of nucleated cells in each sample was estimated from the amplification of reference gene primers within the assay. Sequence reads were collapsed and filtered to measure the absolute abundance of every unique TCRbeta CDR3 rearrangement. For each sample, productive Simpson clonality was calculated as the square root of Simpson's diversity index across productive rearrangements. Imported from immuneACCESS, the table was reduced by TCRdb to in-frame sequences with V and J called. These copies leave out some clones; in studies compared against another copy, an unresolved V gene accounts for under half, and the cause of the remainder is not known. That table is the source of V, J and clone size, and D and trimming were worked out from the DNA. The sample table holds 35,000 to 45,000 clones, of which about 91% were seen once. The top ten clones comprise roughly 10% of the sample.

The collaborating institutions used their own protocols to collect whole blood in K2EDTA tubes. For TCRbeta analysis, collaborator samples were shipped as frozen whole blood, as isolated PBMCs, or as DNA extracted from either sample type. CDR1 and CDR2, looked up from the germline V gene, are SGHVS and FQNEAQ. V was cut back by 0 bases and J by 8 bases, leaving a gap of 16 bases between them. The CDR3 runs 16 amino acids, cysteine and phenylalanine included. Only the CDR3 portion is preserved as DNA: 48 bases, with reading frame beginning at the first base. The chain links TRBV7-8 with TRBJ1-4, with an unclear D gene assignment. This TCR was recovered from a man over 45 with active COVID-19. The source material was peripheral blood. The DNA sequence reads TGTGCCAGCAGCTTAGCGAGGAGGACCGTGAGGGAAAAACTGTTTTTT. Its protein product is CASSLARRTVREKLFF. This CDR3, with the reference TRBV7-8 and TRBJ1-4 proteins standing in past its ends, gives the full variable domain GAGVSQSPRYKVAKRGQDVALRCDPISGHVSLFWYQQALGQGPEFLTYFQNEAQLDKSGLPSDRFFAERPEGSVSTLKIQRTQQEDSAVYLCASSLARRTVREKLFFGSGTQLSVL.